This is a list of T cell receptor beta chains from one sample in a study of T cell repertoires in cytomegalovirus infection. These TCRs are of unknown antigen specificity. Each CDR3 protein is one row after TCRdb ran MiXCR on the reads. Here the sample spans some 220,000 distinct CDR3 sequences, around two fifths being singletons. The source was CD8+ T cells from cultured PBMCs, collected from culture after CMV antigen stimulation. These receptors were collected from a human donor in good health (CMV status not recorded). Some clones in this sample may be carry-over from other donors' samples. CDR3s include the opening cysteine and the closing phenylalanine or tryptophan. The order of the fields is J gene, V gene, CDR3 protein.

J: TRBJ2-7; V: TRBV7-2; CDR3: CASSSRTAAYEQYF
J: TRBJ2-6; V: TRBV2; CDR3: CASSERNSYRNSGANVLTF
J: TRBJ1-5; V: TRBV28; CDR3: CASSLGGADQPQHF
J: TRBJ2-3; V: TRBV15; CDR3: CATSWGRTGESSTDTQYF
J: TRBJ2-1; V: TRBV19; CDR3: CASIGPASGRYNEQFF
J: TRBJ1-2; V: TRBV28; CDR3: CASSLRGIRGGYTF
J: TRBJ2-3; V: TRBV12-3/TRBV12-4; CDR3: CASSLGTSPYF
J: TRBJ2-7; V: TRBV6-1; CDR3: CASSENIALSSYEQYF
J: TRBJ1-1; V: TRBV7-3; CDR3: CASSLHVFTEAFF
J: TRBJ2-7; V: TRBV7-9; CDR3: CASSLAKTGAYEQYF
J: TRBJ2-1; V: TRBV12-3/TRBV12-4; CDR3: CASSGTSGQALNEQFF
J: TRBJ1-1; V: TRBV4-1; CDR3: CASGAGPEAFF
J: TRBJ2-1; V: TRBV18; CDR3: CASSPGRTFYNEQFF
J: TRBJ1-2; V: TRBV6-1; CDR3: CASSGQGAGYGYTF
J: TRBJ1-2; V: TRBV20-1; CDR3: CSAPDQGVYGYTF
J: TRBJ2-1; V: TRBV7-9; CDR3: CASSPRTSGGREQFF
J: TRBJ1-1; V: TRBV7-8; CDR3: CASSTLGRVGEAFF